This entry lists 10 T cell receptor beta chains sequenced from one sample in a study of T cell repertoires in cytomegalovirus infection. Using its own MiXCR run on the reads, TCRdb lists one record per CDR3 protein. The table records around 110,000 distinct CDR3 sequences, about a tenth of them present only once. No antigen has been assigned to these receptors. Sequences were obtained from PBMCs, sequenced either directly or after in vitro stimulation (not recorded which). The receptors here all came from a human donor in good health (CMV status not recorded). Some clones in this sample may be carry-over from other donors' samples.

This clonotype has a count of ten or more. This chain links TRBV7-2 with TRBJ2-6, with D maybe TRBD2 (6 bases). The CDR3 loop spans 16 amino acids. The V end was cut by 3 bases, the J end by 2 bases, with 11 bases between. CDR1 SGHTA and CDR2 FQGNSA come from the germline V gene. CDR3 DNA sequence: TGTGCCAGCAGCTTTAAAGGAGGGCCTGGGGCCAACGTCCTGACTTTC. Its protein is CASSFKGGPGANVLTF.

V gene TRBV24-1 combines with J gene TRBJ2-5; TRBD1 matches 9 bases. CDR3 length: 15 residues. Germline V gene sequence: CDR1 KGHDR, CDR2 SFDVKD. V lost 1 base and J lost 5; bases outside the gene matches: 4. Written as DNA, the CDR3 is TGTGCCACCAGTGATTTAGCACAGGGGGCCGAGACCCAGTACTTC. Encoded protein: CATSDLAQGAETQYF.

The rearrangement uses TRBV7-9 and TRBJ1-2; a weak D match, TRBD1 (5 bases). V lost 0 bases, J lost 2 bases, and 13 bases lay in between. This CDR3 is 16 amino acids long. The germline V gene has CDR1 SEHNR and CDR2 FQNEAQ (reference sequence). The CDR3 bases are TGTGCCAGCAGCTTAGCGCAAGGGGCTCGAAACTATGGCTACACCTTC. Translated: CASSLAQGARNYGYTF. The variable domain in full, with the rest retrieved from reference TRBV7-9 and TRBJ1-2, is DTGVSQNPRHKITKRGQNVTFRCDPISEHNRLYWYRQTLGQGPEFLTYFQNEAQLEKSRLLSDRFSAERPKGSFSTLEIQRTEQGDSAMYLCASSLAQGARNYGYTFGSGTRLTVV.

In this sample, this clonotype turned up many times. This chain joins TRBV12-3 or TRBV12-4 and TRBJ2-3; the D gene is possibly TRBD2 (6 bases). There are 16 residues in the CDR3. Trimming pared 6 bases from V and 0 bases from J, leaving 16 bases between. This CDR3 reads CASSSLATSSTDTQYF. Written as DNA, the CDR3 is TGTGCCAGCAGCTCACTAGCCACCTCTAGCACAGATACGCAGTATTTT.

The chain combines TRBV12-5 with TRBJ2-5, with a tentative D call TRBD1 (6 bases). This CDR3 region has 12 residues. V was trimmed by 7 bases and J by 5 bases, leaving 11 bases between them. The V gene's germline CDR1 is LGHNT and CDR2 FRNRAP. Here the CDR3 DNA reads TGTGCTAGTGCCAGACAGGAGGAGACCCAGTACTTC. Translation: CASARQEETQYF.

About this clonotype: A much larger clone sits a single nucleotide away, making a read error possible. The genes are TRBV7-6 and TRBJ2-2, with TRBD2 matching 13 bases. Germline loops: CDR1 SGHVS, CDR2 FNYEAQ. This CDR3 is built from 17 residues. The junction had 8 bases not matched to a gene; V was cut back by 5 bases and J by 5 bases. CDR3 region: CASSITSGRVGTGELFF. As DNA, the CDR3 is TGTGCCAGCAGCATTACTAGCGGGAGGGTCGGTACCGGGGAGCTGTTTTTT.

This clonotype was recorded a few times. The gene calls are TRBV6-1 and TRBJ2-5; D remains unclear. The CDR3 has 14 amino acids. Germline CDR1 is MNHNS and CDR2 is SASEGT. Trimming stripped 6 bases from V and 5 bases from J, with 16 bases between. The CDR3 DNA is TGTGCCAGCAGGCGCACCGGGCGACCGGAGACCCAGTACTTC. It codes for CASRRTGRPETQYF.

The V call is TRBV6-6, the J call TRBJ2-1; tentative D call: TRBD1 (6 bases). CDR3 length equals 18 residues. Trimming left V 4 bases short and J 9 bases short, with 28 bases between. The germline V gene encodes CDR1 MNHNY and CDR2 SVGAGI (reference sequence). The CDR3 sequence: CASSFLAWGPLQVIEQFF. CDR3 nucleotide sequence: TGTGCCAGCAGTTTCTTAGCGTGGGGGCCTCTTCAGGTTATTGAGCAGTTCTTC.

This clonotype was found many times. The rearrangement uses TRBV11-3 and TRBJ2-5; a weak D match, TRBD2 (6 bases). Trimming shortened V by 5 bases and J by 5 bases, and 15 bases separated the two germline ends. CDR3 length: 14 residues. Germline V CDR1 and CDR2: SGHNT, YENEEA. CDR3 protein: CASSRSTRRETQYF. In nucleotides, the CDR3 is TGTGCCAGCAGCCGATCGACTAGGCGCGAGACCCAGTACTTC.

This clonotype was counted ten times or more. V and J are TRBV7-2 and TRBJ2-7; D may be TRBD2 (6 bases). This CDR3 contains 14 residues. Trimming removed 4 bases at V and 0 bases at J, with 10 bases between. From germline, CDR1 is SGHTA and CDR2 FQGNSA. The CDR3 DNA reads TGTGCCAGCAGCTCGCTAGCGTTCTCCTACGAGCAGTACTTC. Translated: CASSSLAFSYEQYF.